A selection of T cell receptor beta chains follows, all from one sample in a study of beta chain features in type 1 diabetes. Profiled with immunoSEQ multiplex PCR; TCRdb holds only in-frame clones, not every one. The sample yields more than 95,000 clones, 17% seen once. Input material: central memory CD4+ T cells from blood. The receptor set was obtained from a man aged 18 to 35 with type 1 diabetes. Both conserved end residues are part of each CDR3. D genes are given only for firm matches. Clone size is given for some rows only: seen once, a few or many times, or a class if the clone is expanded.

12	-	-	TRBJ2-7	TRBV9	CASSGNTFEQYF	TGTGCCAGCAGCGGTAATACGTTCGAGCAGTACTTC
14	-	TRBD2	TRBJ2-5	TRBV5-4	CASTPGGRMETQYF	TGTGCCAGCACCCCGGGGGGTCGGATGGAGACCCAGTACTTC
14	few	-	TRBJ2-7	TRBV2	CASSMGLPLFEQYF	TGTGCCAGCAGCATGGGACTCCCCCTATTCGAGCAGTACTTC
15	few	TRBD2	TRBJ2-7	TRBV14	CASSQDPSGMYEQYF	TGTGCCAGCAGCCAAGATCCTAGCGGGATGTACGAGCAGTACTTC
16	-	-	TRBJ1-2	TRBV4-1	CASSQDHTGIYYGYTF	TGCGCCAGCAGCCAAGATCATACAGGCATCTACTATGGCTACACCTTC
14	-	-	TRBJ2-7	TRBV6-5	CASSWGLASYEQYF	TGTGCCAGCAGTTGGGGGCTGGCCTCCTACGAGCAGTACTTC
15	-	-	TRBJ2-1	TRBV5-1	CASSSDPSSYNEQFF	TGCGCCAGCAGCTCCGACCCAAGCTCCTACAATGAGCAGTTCTTC
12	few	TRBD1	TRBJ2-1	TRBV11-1	CASSPRDSQQFF	TGTGCCAGCAGTCCCAGGGACAGCCAGCAGTTCTTC
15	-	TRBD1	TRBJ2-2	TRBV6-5	CASSFSNRGAGELFF	TGTGCCAGCAGTTTCAGCAACAGGGGCGCCGGGGAGCTGTTTTTT
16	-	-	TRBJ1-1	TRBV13	CASSLARTAQGAEAFF	TGTGCCAGCAGCTTGGCCAGGACCGCCCAGGGCGCTGAAGCTTTCTTT
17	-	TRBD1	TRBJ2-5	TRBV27	CASSLHRPGTGLGTQYF	TGTGCCAGCAGTCTCCACCGGCCCGGGACAGGGCTCGGGACCCAGTACTTC
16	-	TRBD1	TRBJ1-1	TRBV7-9	CASSVAGTEFNTEAFF	TGTGCCAGCAGCGTCGCCGGGACAGAGTTTAACACTGAAGCTTTCTTT
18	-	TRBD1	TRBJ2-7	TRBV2	CASSPTPFTGGYSYEQYF	TGTGCCAGCAGTCCTACACCATTCACAGGGGGCTATTCCTACGAGCAGTACTTC
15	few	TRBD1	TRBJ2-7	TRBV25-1	CASSDSGTGDYEQYF	TGTGCCAGCAGTGATTCCGGGACAGGGGACTACGAGCAGTACTTC